This T cell receptor beta chain came from a study of graft-versus-host responses after intestinal transplantation. Study overall: Among the recipients, transplants were multivisceral, liver-intestinal, or isolated intestinal. Induction using anti-thymocyte globulin, followed by tacrolimus and steroids for 2 to 4 years, was given to all recipients. Findings of the study overall: GvH clones occurred in recipient marrow; some first appeared in ileum or blood. Peak GvH clone levels in circulation were associated with early post-transplant HvG declines.

On this clone itself: The antigen is not known.

Method: immunoSEQ multiplex PCR; TCRdb's copy keeps in-frame clones and lacks some. The sample has over 100,000 clones, roughly 91% seen once. V lost 5 bases to trimming and J lost 2 bases; unmatched junction nucleotides: 3. CDR3 length: 13 residues. Per the germline V gene, CDR1 is SGHAT and CDR2 is FQNNGV. The specimen comprised unstimulated CD4+ T cells sorted from spleen or lymph node cells, sampled before intestinal transplant. The clonotype was recovered from a human donor who received an intestinal transplant. The chain recombines TRBV11-2 with TRBJ2-7; TRBD1 agrees at 7 bases. The CDR3 DNA is TGTGCCAGCAGCCTCGACAGGGCCTACGAGCAGTACTTC. This gives the protein CASSLDRAYEQYF.